This T cell receptor beta chain emerged from a study of cytomegalovirus exposure and HLA in healthy donors listed by TCRdb under 2017. Regarding the research as a whole: According to an earlier analysis of 587 of the donors, some 170 million T cells yielded 95 million to 140 million unique TCR beta sequences and around 280 Gb of sequence data. Class I and class II HLA loci were covered by the typing at four-digit resolution. Alongside the repertoire data, information on donor age, sex, ethnicity and CMV serostatus was compiled. Of the 350 to 400 genotyped donors, around 81% fell in the genetic ancestry cluster associated with self-reported Caucasian donors. Among 398 genotyped donors of the cohort, an average of around 240,000 unique TCR beta nucleotide sequences were sequenced per donor, about a sixth of them non-productive. All discovery cohort repertoires had been generated using a single sequencing platform. About 330 gigabases of sequencing data and 70 million to 95 million unique TCR sequences made up an early release that covered 500 to 650 HLA-typed donors. To predict cytomegalovirus infection status, the study combined high-throughput TCR immunosequencing, statistical association of individual TCRs with disease status, and machine learning. In the later analysis, no new phenotypic data were used to find candidate immune exposures; instead, reliance was placed on TCR beta sequences and their occurrence across donors. The study aimed to test whether cataloging public T cell receptors could reveal signatures of past pathogen exposure. The T cell repertoires of under 700 subjects were profiled by immunosequencing and related to cytomegalovirus serostatus. An earlier analysis of some 600 of the donors applied high-throughput TCR beta sequencing to assess whether each TCR beta V gene segment acted as functional or pseudogenic. A later genetic analysis used genome-wide SNP genotypes for about three fifths of the 666 donors, treating that subset as a discovery cohort. Typing coverage varied by locus: about 620-630 donors for A, B, C, DRB1 and DQB1; under 550 for DQA1; around 570 for DPA1; 450 to 480 for DPB1. In a later analysis, previously published TCR beta repertoires from some 640 donors were re-analyzed and high-resolution HLA genotyping was added so that TCR occurrence patterns could be studied. Because of strong linkage in the cohort, 4 to 6 DR-DQ haplotypes were treated as single units for association and clustering. Along with the 666-subject first cohort, a separate validation cohort of over 90 different subjects was used.

The cohort was made up of roughly 670 healthy bone marrow donors. Cohort members were all nominally healthy when sampled, although unrecorded immune exposures were likely present. The donor tested CMV seronegative, placing the donor among the 350 to 400 seronegative members of the cohort. A peripheral blood sample was collected from each donor, and TCR beta sequencing was performed on peripheral blood mononuclear cells. Genomic DNA was extracted from the blood cell samples with the Qiagen DNeasy Blood Extraction Kit. To prepare the library, the immunoSEQ multiplex PCR assay was applied. The multiplex PCR relied on a mix of 60 forward primers for TCR Vbeta segments and 13 reverse primers for TCR Jbeta segments. The CDR3 region of rearranged TCR beta genes was amplified from genomic DNA with a multiplex PCR assay. The amplified TCR beta libraries were sequenced on the Illumina HiSeq System as 87-base-pair reads. In the source study's methods: A later analysis counted about 76 million unique TCR beta chains across the 700 or so repertoires, and roughly 11 million of these chains were shared by at least two donors. To remove PCR and sequencing errors, raw reads were error-corrected and collapsed into unique sequences using a nearest-neighbor algorithm that merged closely related sequences. V, D and J gene segments were assigned by aligning CDR3 sequences to IMGT reference sequences. For a sequence to be retained, at least a six-nucleotide match to both a V gene segment and a J gene segment was required. Rearrangements were classified as productive when the CDR3 lacked stop codons and remained in frame with V and J, and all other rearrangements were classified as non-productive. CDR3 was defined according to IMGT convention as the region running from the second conserved V-encoded cysteine to the conserved J-encoded phenylalanine. Sequences without an unambiguous match to a single V gene segment were excluded from the earlier analysis of about 600 of the donors. An earlier analysis of around 600 of the donors classified V segments as functional when productive rearrangements were above 56.7% and as segregating when the standard deviation between donors was above 5%. To diagnose cytomegalovirus status from the catalog of TCR beta chain sequences, a statistical classification framework was built. In a later analysis, TCR nucleotide sequences were compared against IMGT/GENE-DB human TR gene sequences so that V and J genes could be assigned. The TCRdist pipeline was used in a later analysis to assign CDR3 sequences and most-parsimonious VDJ recombination scenarios. In a later analysis, each TCR beta chain was defined by its CDR3 amino acid sequence together with its V-gene family, and reads without a unique V-gene family were excluded. A later analysis removed 500 to 650 highly shared, low-generation-probability nucleotide sequences to deal with suspected cross-contamination and a sequencing artifact. A later analysis calculated a clonal expansion index for each public chain from normalized within-repertoire ranks of inferred template counts. In a later analysis, generation probabilities were computed using a VDJ recombination model fitted to out-of-frame rearrangements, and the results were checked against IGoR. In a later analysis, TCR-TCR, TCR-HLA and TCR-CMV co-occurrence was scored with hypergeometric tests, and a repertoire-size bias correction was applied to TCR pairs. In a later analysis, false discovery rates were estimated by permuting HLA or CMV assignments 20 times. In a later analysis, co-occurring TCRs were grouped using DBSCAN, and TCRdist sequence similarity was added for clustering within HLA-allele-positive subsets. For co-occurrence clustering, repertoires with fewer than 30,000 or more than 120,000 public chains were excluded, along with five or six repertoires with anomalous nucleotide sharing. Entries here come from immuneACCESS through TCRdb and include only in-frame sequences with V and J called. Some clones fail to appear in such tables; in the studies checked, an unresolved V gene covers under half of the shortfall, and the cause of the remainder is unknown. The V and J calls and the clone size are those of that table, but D and trimming were determined from the DNA. For this sample the table gives 100,000 to 150,000 clones, of which roughly four fifths were detected only once. The ten most abundant clones make up about 7.3% of the sample.

Details on this clone: The specificity of this receptor is unknown. Base quality data are lacking; no much larger clone is found one base away.

The CDR3 contains 15 residues, cysteine and phenylalanine counted. Just the 45-base CDR3 DNA is kept, in frame starting at base 1. The V end loses 3 bases and the J end loses 3 bases, and a stretch of 12 bases separates them. Looking up the germline V gene (reference sequence) yields CDR1 LNHDA and CDR2 SQIVND. The research as a whole found: In a later analysis, several top co-occurrence clusters were reported to appear linked to parvovirus B19, influenza, CMV and Epstein-Barr virus. Assigning TCR associations to individual alleles was difficult when HLA alleles, especially DR and DQ, strongly co-occurred. While some public TCRs were present in many individuals, most TCR sequences turned up only very rarely across donors. In vitro tests confirmed that three of the cytomegalovirus-associated TCR beta chains recognize cytomegalovirus antigens. Specific HLA alleles were associated with roughly 16,000 TCR beta sequences at a false discovery rate of 0.05 in a later analysis. Only TCR beta chains were sequenced in this cohort, and the absence of alpha or paired-chain data limited detectable features. A later analysis found that HLA-associated TCR beta chains were more clonally expanded and had lower generation probabilities than equally common non-associated chains. Most CMV-associated TCR beta chains appeared to be HLA-restricted in a later analysis, and the HLA associations seemed to be driven largely by CMV exposure. A total of fewer than 200 TCR beta chains were listed by the study as associated with cytomegalovirus. Some IMGT-functional V segments, including TRBV6-2 and TRBV6-3, could not be told apart with the 87-base-pair reads, so those segments were excluded. A later genetic analysis associated a missense DCLRE1C variant with V-gene and J-gene trimming of TCR beta chains, and an independent cohort replicated the association. A cluster of highly shared sequence variants was judged likely to be a technical artifact of the sequencing pipeline. Because some donors lacked HLA typing at each locus, the association tests relied only on the typed subset. Because counts were too low, about 18 rarely observed V segments, including chromosome 9 orphons, were excluded from the earlier analysis of under 650 of the donors. In an earlier analysis of about 600 of the donors, most TCR beta V segments appeared in productive rearrangements about 87% or about 30% of the time, broadly matching IMGT annotations. According to a later analysis, TCR association rates differed among HLA loci, with DRB1 alleles showing the most associated TCRs and HLA-C alleles showing the fewest. A further reported finding was that TCR beta sequences accurately predicted the HLA-A and HLA-B alleles for most subjects in the first cohort. CMV serostatus was the only immune exposure information available for the cohort. Compared with the roughly 700-donor mean, donors in an Asian-associated ancestry cluster had fewer N-insertions in productive TCRs, according to a later genetic analysis. Roughly uniform sequencing depth across donors was assumed in presence/absence analyses, although this assumption may not hold. Linkage disequilibrium might explain the correlated functional status among segregating V segments, but an unknown experimental factor could not be ruled out. The classifier was reported to diagnose cytomegalovirus status with high specificity and sensitivity in both the original cohort and the validation cohort. The authors suggested that the approach could potentially be generalized to other disease states and immunological phenotypes.

Sequenced: PBMCs. The TCR sequence derives from a male donor in good health and CMV-seronegative. Here the chain combines TRBV19 and TRBJ1-5; the D segment could be TRBD1, given 6 matching bases. The DNA is TGTGCCAGTAGTATGGGGGGGGCCCACAATCAGCCCCAGCATTTT. This gives the protein CASSMGGAHNQPQHF.